This passage covers 16 T cell receptor beta chains from one sample sequenced in a study of cytomegalovirus exposure and HLA in healthy donors. Some clones are missing from TCRdb's copy, which holds only in-frame ones; the method was immunoSEQ multiplex PCR. The sample contains some 170,000 clones, roughly nine tenths of which appear only once. Sequenced input: PBMCs. These receptor sequences come from a woman in her 30s in good health and CMV-seronegative.

The chain uses TRBV15 and TRBJ2-3, with D perhaps assigned TRBD1 or TRBD2 (5 bases each). The germline V gene encodes CDR1 LNHNV and CDR2 YYDKDF (reference sequence). CDR3 length: 15 amino acids. Trimming took off 1 base at V and 5 bases at J, with 13 bases between the two ends. CDR3 region: CATSRAGPGIDTQYF. CDR3 nucleotides: TGTGCCACCAGCAGAGCGGGACCAGGCATAGATACGCAGTATTTT.

The chain links TRBV11-2 to TRBJ2-7; D is ambiguous. Looked up from germline, CDR1 is SGHAT and CDR2 is FQNNGV. This CDR3 contains 11 residues. V was shortened by 6 bases and J by 2 bases, with 5 bases between the two germline ends. For the CDR3, the DNA is TGTGCCAGCAGTGAAACCTACGAGCAGTACTTC. This sequence encodes CASSETYEQYF. Based on the CDR3 plus reference TRBV11-2 and TRBJ2-7, the full variable domain is EAGVAQSPRYKIIEKRQSVAFWCNPISGHATLYWYQQILGQGPKLLIQFQNNGVVDDSQLPKDRFSAERLKGVDSTLKIQPAKLEDSAVYLCASSETYEQYFGPGTRLTVT.

The V and J genes are TRBV5-4 and TRBJ2-3; D unclear. Germline CDR1 and CDR2: SGHNT and YYREEE (reference sequence). The V end was cut by 1 base, the J end by 6 bases, with 15 bases between. CDR3 length: 15 amino acids. The CDR3, as DNA: TGTGCCAGCAGCTTGCAGGACCCTACGGCCGATACGCAGTATTTT. It translates to CASSLQDPTADTQYF.

The chain joins TRBV18 to TRBJ1-4; D not resolved. The CDR3 runs to 17 residues. The V and J ends lost 3 bases and 3 bases respectively, with 17 bases between them. Germline V gene lookup returns CDR1 KGHSH and CDR2 LQKENI. The CDR3 DNA reads as TGTGCCAGCTCACCGACGCGGAATTCGGGGTCTAATGAAAAACTGTTTTTT. This translates into CASSPTRNSGSNEKLFF.

The rearrangement uses TRBV7-9 and TRBJ2-7; TRBD1 matches 8 bases. The germline V gene has CDR1 SEHNR and CDR2 FQNEAQ (reference sequence). V was pared by 5 bases and J by 2 bases, with 8 bases of the junction left unmatched. The CDR3 has 15 amino acids. CDR3: CASSKPRGQAYEQYF. The DNA of the CDR3 is TGTGCCAGCAGCAAGCCTCGGGGACAGGCCTACGAGCAGTACTTC.

The chain links TRBV2 to TRBJ2-5; 8 nucleotides line up with TRBD2. CDR1 is SNHLY and CDR2 is FYNNEI in the germline V gene. The CDR3 loop spans 14 amino acids. Germline trimming cut 6 bases from V and 1 base from J; bases unmatched to any gene: 4. CDR3: CASRISGGQETQYF. Written as DNA, the CDR3 is TGTGCCAGCAGGATCAGCGGGGGCCAAGAGACCCAGTACTTC.

This chain links TRBV5-4 with TRBJ1-1; D call uncertain. CDR3 length: 13 residues. Germline CDR1 is SGHNT and CDR2 is YYREEE (reference sequence). V shed 4 bases and J shed 1 base, with 8 bases lying between them. The CDR3 DNA reads TGTGCCAGCAGCCCCAGAGAGAACACTGAAGCTTTCTTT. Its protein is CASSPRENTEAFF.

The genes are TRBV6-6 and TRBJ2-7, with D perhaps being TRBD1 or TRBD2 (5 bases each). CDR1 MNHNY and CDR2 SVGAGI come from the germline V gene (reference sequence). This CDR3 has 14 residues. Deletions cut 5 bases from V and 2 bases from J, with 13 bases between. CDR3 residues: CASSRRDGAYEQYF. CDR3 in DNA: TGTGCCAGCAGTCGCCGGGACGGTGCCTACGAGCAGTACTTC.

The chain is built from TRBV9 and TRBJ2-2; D might be TRBD1 or TRBD2, each matching 5 bases. V was clipped by 6 bases and J by 6 bases, with 12 bases between them. CDR1 and CDR2 (germline): SGDLS, YYNGEE. CDR3 length: 13 residues. CDR3 loop: CASTGTVAGELFF. CDR3 DNA: TGTGCCAGCACCGGGACCGTGGCCGGGGAGCTGTTTTTT.

V gene TRBV25-1 combines with J gene TRBJ2-7; tentative D call: TRBD1 (5 bases). The CDR3 is made up of 15 amino acids. Trimming stripped 3 bases from V and 6 bases from J, with 18 bases between. Germline V CDR1 and CDR2: MGHDK, SYGVNS. CDR3 nucleotide sequence: TGTGCCAGCAGTGACCCGGACACGCTTTCACTCGAGCAGTACTTC. This encodes CASSDPDTLSLEQYF.

The rearrangement uses TRBV10-3 and TRBJ2-6; TRBD1 matches at 8 bases. The germline gives CDR1 ENHRY, CDR2 SYGVKD. The V and J ends lost 2 bases and 4 bases, in that order; junction bases with no gene match: 7. The CDR3 is 17 amino acids. DNA of the CDR3: TGTGCCATCAGTGAGAGGACAGGGCGGGGAGGGGCCAACGTCCTGACTTTC. This gives the protein CAISERTGRGGANVLTF.

J is TRBJ1-1 and V is TRBV4-2, with unresolved D. The length of the CDR3 is 14 residues. Germline CDR1 reads LGHNA; CDR2 reads YNFKEQ. Trimming stripped 2 bases from V and 1 base from J, with 8 bases between. The CDR3 bases are TGTGCCAGCAGCCAAACGATTCAGAACACTGAAGCTTTCTTT. The encoded protein is CASSQTIQNTEAFF.

This rearrangement joins TRBV6-1 to TRBJ2-7, with 9 positions matching TRBD2. The CDR3 spans 16 residues. V dropped 1 base and J dropped 4; count of bases not matched to a gene: 8. Looked up from germline, CDR1 is MNHNS and CDR2 is SASEGT. CDR3 sequence (DNA): TGTGCCAGCAGTGAAGGAGCGGGGGGCCTCCATTACGAGCAGTACTTC. It encodes CASSEGAGGLHYEQYF.

The J gene is TRBJ1-4, the V gene TRBV4-3, with D possibly being TRBD1 (5 bases). Germline CDR1 and CDR2: LGHNA and YSLEER. Trimming took 2 bases from V and 6 from J, leaving 10 bases between them. CDR3 size: 14 residues. The DNA for the CDR3 is TGCGCCAGCAGCCAACAGGGCTCTCATGAAAAACTGTTTTTT. It codes for CASSQQGSHEKLFF.

The chain carries TRBV7-9 and TRBJ2-1, with 11 positions matching TRBD2. Per the germline V gene, CDR1 is SEHNR and CDR2 is FQNEAQ (reference sequence). Germline trimming cut 1 base from V and 5 bases from J; bases unmatched to any gene: 4. This CDR3 contains 16 residues. The CDR3 spells CASSLVTSGGHNEQFF. The CDR3 region has the DNA TGTGCCAGCAGCTTAGTAACTAGCGGGGGTCACAATGAGCAGTTCTTC. Full variable domain (remainder filled in from reference TRBV7-9 and TRBJ2-1): DTGVSQNPRHKITKRGQNVTFRCDPISEHNRLYWYRQTLGQGPEFLTYFQNEAQLEKSRLLSDRFSAERPKGSFSTLEIQRTEQGDSAMYLCASSLVTSGGHNEQFFGPGTRLTVL.

This chain connects TRBV15 to TRBJ2-3; 7 bases fit TRBD1. Germline values: CDR1 LNHNV, CDR2 YYDKDF (reference sequence). The junction had 9 bases not matched to a gene; V was cut back by 5 bases and J by 4 bases. This CDR3 comprises 15 residues. The CDR3 region is CATSGPGQMPDTQYF. The CDR3 DNA follows: TGTGCCACCAGCGGCCCGGGACAGATGCCAGATACGCAGTATTTT.